A selection of T cell receptor beta chains follows, all from one sample in a study of identical twins. TCRdb reprocessed the 5' RACE reads with MiXCR, giving one entry per CDR3 protein. The sample records a few hundred thousand distinct CDR3 sequences, around 20% being singletons. The material sequenced was naive T cells sorted from blood. All receptors derive from a man between 50 and 59 years old in good health. The CDR3 runs from the conserved cysteine through the conserved F or W. D genes are given only for firm matches. The size of a clone is reported for some rows only, either as once, few or many, or as a class for expanded clones.

j_gene,d_gene,v_gene,abundance,CDR3aa,CDR3nt
TRBJ2-7,TRBD2,TRBV20-1,NA,CSANAGEYEQNF,TGCAGTGCTAACGCGGGAGAATACGAGCAGAACTTC
TRBJ2-1,TRBD2,TRBV12-3/TRBV12-4,NA,CASSLTWTSGRPGYNEQFF,TGTGCCAGCAGCCTTACATGGACTAGCGGGAGGCCGGGCTACAATGAGCAGTTCTTC
TRBJ2-1,NA,TRBV20-1,many,CSAIRPGSSYNEQFF,TGCAGTGCAATCCGCCCCGGGAGCTCCTACAATGAGCAGTTCTTC
TRBJ1-5,TRBD1,TRBV20-1,many,CSARRTGGAGQPQHF,TGCAGTGCTAGACGGACAGGGGGCGCAGGTCAGCCCCAGCATTTT
TRBJ2-5,NA,TRBV6-1,many,CASSRADSVKETQYF,TGTGCCAGCAGTCGCGCGGACTCGGTTAAAGAGACCCAGTACTTC
TRBJ2-2,TRBD1,TRBV3-1,few,CASSQSVGQGNTGELFF,TGTGCCAGCAGCCAAAGCGTCGGACAGGGGAACACCGGGGAGCTGTTTTTT
TRBJ1-3,TRBD1,TRBV5-4,many,CASSLVGQGNHIYF,TGTGCCAGCAGCTTGGTGGGACAGGGCAATCACATATATTTT
TRBJ2-3,NA,TRBV29-1,NA,CSVEANQRTDTQYF,TGCAGCGTTGAAGCCAACCAGCGCACAGATACGCAGTATTTT
TRBJ1-6,NA,TRBV13,many,CASSFREGNSPLHF,TGTGCCAGCAGCTTCAGGGAAGGTAATTCACCCCTCCACTTT
TRBJ2-5,NA,TRBV4-2,few,CASSQVGWETQYF,TGTGCCAGCAGCCAAGTGGGTTGGGAGACCCAGTACTTC
TRBJ2-5,TRBD2,TRBV28,NA,CASRSLAGGPETQYF,TGTGCCAGCAGATCACTAGCGGGAGGGCCAGAGACCCAGTACTTC
TRBJ1-6,NA,TRBV6-1,few,CASQRQAFYNSPLHF,TGTGCCAGTCAGAGACAGGCTTTTTATAATTCACCCCTCCACTTT
TRBJ2-7,NA,TRBV4-2,few,CASSQELGVGEQYF,TGTGCCAGCAGCCAAGAGTTAGGGGTTGGCGAGCAGTACTTC
TRBJ1-1,NA,TRBV7-2,few,CASSLGGARAFF,TGTGCCAGCAGCTTAGGTGGGGCGCGAGCCTTCTTT
TRBJ1-5,NA,TRBV18,NA,CASSRRINSNQPQHF,TGTGCCAGCTCACGTAGAATTAATAGCAATCAGCCCCAGCATTTT
TRBJ2-2,NA,TRBV5-5,many,CASSYANTGELFF,TGTGCCAGCAGCTACGCGAACACCGGGGAGCTGTTTTTT
TRBJ2-7,TRBD1,TRBV20-1,NA,CSARGPGQGSYEQYF,TGCAGTGCTAGAGGGCCGGGACAGGGGTCCTACGAGCAGTACTTC
TRBJ2-5,NA,TRBV7-2,NA,CASSLGSSKETQYF,TGTGCCAGCAGCTTAGGAAGTTCAAAAGAGACCCAGTACTTC
TRBJ2-1,TRBD2,TRBV11-1,few,CASSLAGLRTNEQFF,TGTGCCAGCAGCTTAGCGGGACTACGGACGAATGAGCAGTTCTTC
TRBJ2-3,TRBD1,TRBV29-1,NA,CSAPGGSEDTQYF,TGCAGCGCGCCAGGGGGCTCGGAAGATACGCAGTATTTT
TRBJ2-7,TRBD2,TRBV6-2/TRBV6-3,NA,CASKVGPSASGYYEQYF,TGTGCCAGCAAGGTCGGCCCCTCGGCTAGCGGATACTACGAGCAGTACTTC
TRBJ2-1,TRBD2,TRBV20-1,NA,CSARGWTSGLVEQFF,TGCAGTGCTAGAGGCTGGACTAGCGGTTTGGTTGAGCAGTTCTTC
TRBJ2-4,NA,TRBV6-2/TRBV6-3,NA,CASSSRGAGAKNIQYF,TGTGCCAGCAGTTCACGTGGGGCCGGTGCCAAAAACATTCAGTACTTC
TRBJ2-1,TRBD2,TRBV7-9,NA,CASSLDGLAGDNEQFF,TGTGCCAGCAGCTTAGATGGTCTAGCGGGGGACAATGAGCAGTTCTTC
TRBJ2-5,NA,TRBV4-1,many,CASSQGVQETQYF,TGCGCCAGCAGCCAAGGGGTCCAAGAGACCCAGTACTTC
TRBJ2-1,TRBD2,TRBV19,NA,CASSIRGGVAGGTYNEQFF,TGTGCCAGTAGTATAAGGGGGGGCGTCGCGGGAGGCACCTACAATGAGCAGTTCTTC
TRBJ2-3,NA,TRBV5-5,few,CASSSPSGNTQYF,TGTGCCAGCAGCTCCCCTTCAGGGAATACGCAGTATTTT
TRBJ1-5,NA,TRBV11-2,few,CASSLAPGSNQPQHF,TGTGCCAGCAGCTTGGCTCCGGGCAGCAATCAGCCCCAGCATTTT
TRBJ2-7,NA,TRBV20-1,few,CSASPGYEQYF,TGCAGTGCTAGCCCGGGGTACGAGCAGTACTTC
TRBJ1-4,NA,TRBV5-1,many,CASSPGGSVEKLFF,TGCGCCAGCAGCCCCGGCGGATCGGTGGAAAAACTGTTTTTT
TRBJ2-7,TRBD1,TRBV30,NA,CACSPGQGIEQYF,TGTGCCTGTTCGCCGGGACAGGGGATCGAGCAGTACTTC
TRBJ2-7,TRBD1,TRBV7-8,NA,CASSLPQGALYEQYF,TGTGCCAGCAGCTTGCCTCAGGGGGCTCTCTACGAGCAGTACTTC
TRBJ1-1,NA,TRBV6-1,NA,CASTAAFLMNTEAFF,TGTGCCAGCACCGCCGCGTTTCTCATGAACACTGAAGCTTTCTTT
TRBJ1-1,NA,TRBV5-1,NA,CASSLDRSFGAFF,TGCGCCAGCAGCTTGGACAGATCCTTCGGGGCTTTCTTT
TRBJ2-1,NA,TRBV6-5,NA,CASSYAGGGEQFF,TGTGCCAGCAGTTACGCCGGGGGAGGTGAGCAGTTCTTC
TRBJ2-5,TRBD2,TRBV10-3,NA,CASRPAGGQETQYF,TGTGCCTCGCGACCAGCGGGGGGCCAAGAGACCCAGTACTTC
TRBJ2-5,TRBD1,TRBV20-1,NA,CSARFPGGLETQYF,TGCAGTGCTAGATTCCCAGGGGGCTTGGAGACCCAGTACTTC
TRBJ2-7,TRBD1,TRBV7-2,NA,CASSFRDRRTYEQYF,TGTGCCAGCAGCTTCCGGGACAGGAGAACCTACGAGCAGTACTTC
TRBJ2-3,TRBD2,TRBV18,few,CASSRTSGRADTQYF,TGTGCCAGCTCAAGGACTAGCGGGAGGGCAGATACGCAGTATTTT
TRBJ2-7,NA,TRBV27,few,CASSPFRLGARVMQYF,TGTGCCAGCAGTCCTTTCCGATTGGGGGCGCGGGTGATGCAGTACTTC
TRBJ2-7,NA,TRBV7-9,few,CASSLVTGYEQYF,TGTGCCAGCAGCTTAGTGACAGGTTACGAGCAGTACTTC
TRBJ2-1,NA,TRBV20-1,many,CSARDWSSYNEQFF,TGCAGTGCTAGGGACTGGAGCTCCTACAATGAGCAGTTCTTC
TRBJ2-7,TRBD1,TRBV28,NA,CASSRMGVWPGGKDAYEQYF,TGTGCCAGCAGTCGAATGGGCGTATGGCCAGGGGGCAAGGATGCCTACGAGCAGTACTTC
TRBJ1-1,NA,TRBV11-2,many,CASRQSGGGGIGEAFF,TGTGCCAGCAGACAAAGCGGGGGGGGAGGAATCGGGGAAGCTTTCTTT
TRBJ2-7,NA,TRBV20-1,NA,CSARGGGRAPSSSEQYF,TGCAGTGCTAGAGGGGGCGGGCGGGCCCCTTCTTCCTCTGAGCAGTACTTC
TRBJ2-3,TRBD2,TRBV20-1,many,CSAKRAGGPDTQYF,TGCAGTGCTAAACGAGCGGGAGGACCAGATACGCAGTATTTT
TRBJ1-1,TRBD1,TRBV5-4,few,CASSFDRRDREDKITEAFF,TGTGCCAGCAGCTTTGACCGACGGGACAGGGAGGATAAAATCACTGAAGCTTTCTTT
TRBJ2-7,NA,TRBV7-9,NA,CASSLGAPEQYF,TGTGCCAGCAGCTTAGGGGCCCCCGAGCAGTACTTC
TRBJ2-7,NA,TRBV15,NA,CATSRGQYEQYF,TGTGCCACCAGCAGGGGCCAATACGAGCAGTACTTC
TRBJ2-7,NA,TRBV20-1,NA,CSARRVGIYEQYF,TGCAGTGCTAGAAGGGTAGGGATATACGAGCAGTACTTC
TRBJ2-2,NA,TRBV5-1,NA,CASSAGGALTGELFF,TGCGCCAGCAGCGCAGGAGGGGCGCTCACCGGGGAGCTGTTTTTT
TRBJ1-6,NA,TRBV5-5,few,CASSLVSANSPLHF,TGTGCCAGCAGCTTGGTCTCCGCCAATTCACCCCTCCACTTT
TRBJ2-7,NA,TRBV6-2/TRBV6-3,many,CASSPQTPARSYEQYF,TGTGCCAGCAGTCCCCAGACCCCAGCGAGGTCCTACGAGCAGTACTTC
TRBJ2-3,TRBD1,TRBV12-3/TRBV12-4,NA,CASSFPGQSTDTQYF,TGTGCCAGCAGTTTTCCGGGACAGAGCACAGATACGCAGTATTTT
TRBJ2-3,TRBD1,TRBV10-3,NA,CAIGQGRSTDTQYF,TGTGCCATCGGACAGGGGCGATCCACAGATACGCAGTATTTT